The rows below give T cell receptor beta chains drawn from one sample of a study of identical twins. Using its own MiXCR run on the 5' RACE reads, TCRdb lists one record per CDR3 protein. The repertoire holds approximately 210,000 distinct CDR3 sequences, less than 10% seen once, with about 5.5% in the top ten. Sequencing was done on a sample of memory (CD45RO+) T cells sorted from blood. These receptors were collected from a woman between 18 and 30 years old in good health. Each CDR3 is given with its conserved first and last residue. Each record gives: CDR3 protein, V gene.

CASSERDEKLFF,TRBV10-2
CASSTTPNTEAFF,TRBV2
CASSHSPTGRQETQYF,TRBV5-5
CASSSFGTSNTEAFF,TRBV6-5
CASSVGRGEQYF,TRBV9
CASTRDFLNTGELFF,TRBV27
CSALHREHGYTF,TRBV29-1
CSARELAGSITYNEQFF,TRBV20-1
CATSREAAGGMGEQFF,TRBV15
CATSDPGQGGSTGELFF,TRBV24-1
CASSRDRNSPLHF,TRBV7-2
CASSFRGETQYF,TRBV12-3/TRBV12-4
CASSLVGGNEQFF,TRBV5-1
CASSFEGGWDTEAFF,TRBV7-2
CASSRVQGGPNEQFF,TRBV3-1
CASSRVGGASYEQYF,TRBV7-2
CASSDGPTQYF,TRBV7-9
CSALTSGGGYTF,TRBV20-1
CASSYLADTQYF,TRBV6-2/TRBV6-3